This passage covers 30 T cell receptor beta chains from one sample sequenced in a study of early T cells in non-severe SARS-CoV-2 infection. TCRdb called the 5' RACE reads again in MiXCR, with one record for every CDR3 protein. The table shows some 80,000 distinct CDR3 sequences, with less than 15% occurring only once. The input for sequencing was whole blood, taken at baseline. The source of these receptors is an adult who was a healthcare worker with PCR-confirmed SARS-CoV-2 infection or an uninfected control (not recorded which). The donor label of this sample is uncertain.

The V call is TRBV10-1, the J call TRBJ1-1, with 9 bases fitting TRBD1. In germline, CDR1 is WNHNN, CDR2 SYGVQD (reference sequence). The J segment lost 5 bases and the V segment lost 0 bases, leaving 4 bases of the junction unmatched. The CDR3 spans 15 residues. DNA of the CDR3: TGCGCCAGCAGTGAGTCGGGGACAGGGAGGACTGAAGCTTTCTTT. This codes for CASSESGTGRTEAFF.

The chain recombines TRBV29-1 with TRBJ2-3, with D perhaps TRBD1 (5 bases). V gave up 4 bases and J gave up 9 bases, with 20 bases separating them. The CDR3 is 14 amino acids. Germline V gene lookup returns CDR1 SQVTM and CDR2 ANQGSEA. CDR3: CSVALDLRQGTQYF. The CDR3 region has the DNA TGCAGCGTTGCCCTAGACCTCCGGCAGGGAACGCAGTATTTT.

At least ten counts were recorded for this clonotype. As DNA, the CDR3 is TGTGCCAGCAGTTACAGGGTCAATCAGCCCCAGCATTTT. It is translated as CASSYRVNQPQHF. This rearrangement joins TRBV6-5 to TRBJ1-5; D ambiguous. The CDR3 loop spans 13 amino acids. V lost 2 bases and J lost 3, with 5 bases in between. Germline V gene sequence: CDR1 MNHEY, CDR2 SVGAGI.

The chain recombines TRBV29-1 with TRBJ2-1; D possibly corresponds to TRBD2 (6 bases). Germline CDR1 and CDR2: SQVTM and ANQGSEA. Trimming shortened V by 6 bases and J by 4 bases, and 19 bases separated the two germline ends. CDR3 size: 15 residues. The CDR3 region is CSVEPAGQPYNEQFF. The CDR3 bases are TGCAGCGTGGAGCCAGCGGGCCAGCCATACAATGAGCAGTTCTTC.

This clonotype was detected a few times. The chain couples TRBV12-3 or TRBV12-4 to TRBJ2-2; TRBD2 is a possible D gene (6 bases). This CDR3 contains 15 residues. V was pared by 3 bases and J by 0 bases, with 8 bases between. The CDR3 nucleotides are TGTGCCAGCAGTTTCCTAGCGACGAACACCGGGGAGCTGTTTTTT. It yields the protein CASSFLATNTGELFF.

This clonotype was seen ten or more times. This chain links TRBV7-2 with TRBJ2-4; D possibly corresponds to TRBD2 (5 bases). This CDR3 region has 14 residues. Per germline, CDR1 SGHTA and CDR2 FQGNSA. The V end lost 5 bases, the J end lost 0 bases, and 8 bases lay between the germline ends. The CDR3 coding sequence is TGTGCCAGCAGCCCCGGACTAGCCAAAAACATTCAGTACTTC. As protein: CASSPGLAKNIQYF.

The chain recombines TRBV20-1 with TRBJ2-3; D unresolved. V lost 4 bases and J lost 0, with 17 bases in between. This CDR3 has 16 amino acids. The germline V gene encodes CDR1 DFQATT and CDR2 SNEGSKA (reference sequence). The CDR3 spells CSANGVSGVSTDTQYF. DNA of the CDR3: TGCAGTGCTAATGGTGTCTCGGGCGTAAGCACAGATACGCAGTATTTT.

This clonotype was observed a few times. The rearrangement uses TRBV29-1 and TRBJ2-4, with a tentative D call TRBD2 (5 bases). This CDR3 is 12 amino acids long. The germline V gene encodes CDR1 SQVTM and CDR2 ANQGSEA. Trimming took off 7 bases at V and 8 bases at J, with 15 bases between the two ends. This CDR3 is CSALIRGHIQYF. In nucleotides, the CDR3 is TGCAGCGCCTTAATTCGGGGTCACATTCAGTACTTC.

This chain connects TRBV27 to TRBJ2-3; D gene unclear. This CDR3 spans 14 amino acids. CDR1 and CDR2 from the germline V gene are MNHEY and SMNVEV (reference sequence). V was shortened by 5 bases and J by 2 bases, with 11 bases between the two germline ends. The CDR3 sequence: CASSLSAYTDTQYF. CDR3 DNA sequence: TGTGCCAGCAGTCTCAGCGCGTACACAGATACGCAGTATTTT.

This clonotype has ten or more counts. The chain carries TRBV20-1 and TRBJ1-1; TRBD1 agrees at 10 bases. Germline lookup yields CDR1 DFQATT and CDR2 SNEGSKA (reference sequence). Trimming removed 1 base from V and 7 bases from J; junction bases left unmatched: 0. The CDR3 sequence is 12 residues long. CDR3 region: CSARGTGGEAFF. The CDR3 coding sequence is TGCAGTGCTAGAGGGACAGGGGGTGAAGCTTTCTTT.

There are a few counts of this clonotype. Germline and junction disagree at one end, which may indicate a read error. The rearrangement links TRBV7-2 to TRBJ1-1; 7 bases line up with TRBD1. CDR3 size: 16 residues. The germline CDR1 and CDR2 sequences are SGHTA and FQGNSA. As DNA, the CDR3 is TGTGCCAGCAGCTCATACACCAGGGGGTTGAAGACTGAAGCTTTCTTT. Residues: CASSSYTRGLKTEAFF. The complete variable domain, with remaining parts taken from reference TRBV7-2 and TRBJ1-1, reads GAGVSQSPSNKVTEKGKDVELRCDPISGHTALYWYRQSLGQGLEFLIYFQGNSAPDKSGLPSDRFSAERTGGSVSTLTIQRTQQEDSAVYLCASSSYTRGLKTEAFFGQGTRLTVV.

This clonotype was seen repeatedly, ten times or more. The chain links TRBV20-1 to TRBJ2-7; 9 bases line up with TRBD1. Unmatched junction bases numbered 1, after V lost 2 bases and J lost 2 bases. The CDR3 contains 13 residues. In germline, CDR1 is DFQATT, CDR2 SNEGSKA (reference sequence). The CDR3 reads CSARRQGAYEQYF. The CDR3 DNA reads TGCAGTGCTAGAAGACAGGGGGCCTACGAGCAGTACTTC.

The chain recombines TRBV24-1 with TRBJ2-1; the match to TRBD2 covers 9 bases. The V gene end was trimmed by 3 bases and the J gene end by 7 bases; junction bases not matched to a gene: 6. Germline CDR1 is KGHDR and CDR2 is SFDVKD. The CDR3 sequence is 15 residues long. The CDR3 region is CATSDRSGRRNEQFF. The DNA of the CDR3 is TGTGCCACCAGTGATCGCAGCGGGAGGAGGAATGAGCAGTTCTTC.

This clonotype occurred a few times. The rearrangement links TRBV7-7 to TRBJ2-2, with D possibly being TRBD1 or TRBD2 (5 bases each). The CDR3 contains 14 residues. The germline CDR1 and CDR2 sequences are SSHAT and FNYEAQ (reference sequence). V lost 2 bases and J lost 2, with 6 bases in between. CDR3 in DNA: TGTGCCAGCAGCTTACGGGACAACACCGGGGAGCTGTTTTTT. Translation: CASSLRDNTGELFF.

The V call is TRBV6-1, the J call TRBJ1-5; D uncertain. This CDR3 comprises 14 residues. Trimming removed 1 base from V and 7 bases from J, with 11 bases in between. CDR1 MNHNS and CDR2 SASEGT come from the germline V gene. CDR3 protein: CASSEVRTSQPQHF. DNA of the CDR3: TGTGCCAGCAGTGAAGTGAGAACAAGCCAGCCCCAGCATTTT.

The gene calls are TRBV7-2 and TRBJ1-5; tentative D call: TRBD1 (5 bases). The CDR3 extends over 15 amino acids. Germline values: CDR1 SGHTA, CDR2 FQGNSA. V was trimmed by 5 bases and J by 4 bases, leaving 15 bases between them. CDR3 region: CASSPHGGGNQPQHF. The DNA for the CDR3 is TGTGCCAGCAGCCCCCACGGTGGGGGTAATCAGCCCCAGCATTTT.

V and J are TRBV18 and TRBJ2-4; D call uncertain. CDR3 length: 14 amino acids. Trimming shortened V by 3 bases and J by 0 bases, and 6 bases separated the two germline ends. Germline V gene lookup returns CDR1 KGHSH and CDR2 LQKENI. The chain's CDR3 is CASSPDVAKNIQYF. In nucleotides, the CDR3 is TGTGCCAGCTCACCGGATGTAGCCAAAAACATTCAGTACTTC.

This clonotype was observed a few times. This sequence joins TRBV18 and TRBJ2-3; weak D call: TRBD2 (6 bases). V lost 3 bases, J lost 0 bases, and 7 bases lay in between. This CDR3 region has 14 residues. The germline CDR1 and CDR2 sequences are KGHSH and LQKENI. CDR3 loop: CASSPGGSTDTQYF. CDR3 in DNA: TGTGCCAGCTCACCGGGAGGAAGCACAGATACGCAGTATTTT.

The rearrangement links TRBV20-1 to TRBJ2-7; D gene unclear. This CDR3 region has 13 residues. Germline V CDR1 and CDR2: DFQATT, SNEGSKA (reference sequence). Between the trimmed V and J ends, which lost 0 bases and 5 bases, there was a span of 11 bases. The CDR3 sequence: CSARDPPRDEQYF. The DNA for the CDR3 is TGCAGTGCTAGAGATCCCCCTAGGGACGAGCAGTACTTC.

The rearrangement links TRBV7-2 to TRBJ2-7; D tentatively fits TRBD1 or TRBD2 (5 bases each). The CDR3 runs 15 residues. Germline loops: CDR1 SGHTA, CDR2 FQGNSA. V was cut by 2 bases and J by 4 bases, with 15 bases left in between. The CDR3 coding sequence is TGTGCCAGCAGCTTAACCCGGGACGGACGTTACGAGCAGTACTTC. Amino acids: CASSLTRDGRYEQYF.

There are a few counts of this clonotype. The gene calls are TRBV29-1 and TRBJ1-2; D remains unclear. Germline V CDR1 and CDR2: SQVTM, ANQGSEA. V gave up 5 bases and J gave up 3 bases, with 4 bases separating them. This CDR3 is 10 amino acids long. Written as DNA, the CDR3 is TGCAGCGTTCTTGACTATGGCTACACCTTC. Protein: CSVLDYGYTF.

This clonotype was detected a few times. The genes are TRBV7-9 and TRBJ2-7, with 10 bases that match TRBD1. The CDR3 runs to 15 residues. Germline CDR1 reads SEHNR; CDR2 reads FQNEAQ (reference sequence). With 1 base clipped from V and 1 base from J, the junction kept 1 base outside the gene matches. DNA of the CDR3: TGTGCCAGCAGCTTAGGGGGACAGGGGTCCTACGAGCAGTACTTC. Its translation: CASSLGGQGSYEQYF.

This clonotype has ten or more counts. The chain carries TRBV4-1 and TRBJ2-7; D not resolved. Germline V gene sequence: CDR1 MGHRA, CDR2 YSYEKL. Deletions cut 5 bases from V and 0 bases from J, with 11 bases between. CDR3 length: 14 amino acids. The CDR3 region has the DNA TGCGCCAGCAGCACTCGAACGGGCTCCTACGAGCAGTACTTC. Encoded protein: CASSTRTGSYEQYF.

The CDR3 loop reads CASDRGLFPTF. The CDR3 DNA is TGTGCCAGCGACAGGGGGCTCTTTCCCACCTTC. This chain links TRBV19 with TRBJ1-2, with 10 bases that match TRBD1. V dropped 9 bases and J dropped 13; count of bases not matched to a gene: 8. Germline V CDR1 and CDR2: LNHDA, SQIVND (reference sequence). The CDR3 runs to 11 residues.

This chain joins TRBV7-6 and TRBJ2-7, with 7 bases that match TRBD1. The CDR3 is made up of 15 amino acids. Germline CDR1 SGHVS, CDR2 FNYEAQ. With V trimmed by 5 bases and J by 3 bases, 10 bases remained unmatched. As DNA, the CDR3 is TGTGCCAGCAGCCCTGAAACAGGGGTAGTCTACGAGCAGTACTTC. It yields the protein CASSPETGVVYEQYF.

This clonotype was picked up many times. The rearrangement joins TRBV19 to TRBJ1-2; 8 bases line up with TRBD1. There are 13 residues in the CDR3. After removal of 5 bases from V and 5 bases from J, the junction contained 4 bases not matched to a gene. CDR1 and CDR2 from the germline V gene are LNHDA and SQIVND (reference sequence). This chain's CDR3 is CASSLTGDYGYTF. Here the CDR3 DNA reads TGTGCCAGTAGTTTGACAGGGGATTATGGCTACACCTTC.

This clonotype was detected many times. The genes are TRBV6-6 and TRBJ2-3; 11 positions agree with TRBD2. This CDR3 is built from 14 residues. Germline V gene lookup returns CDR1 MNHNY and CDR2 SVGAGI (reference sequence). The J segment lost 6 bases and the V segment lost 4 bases, leaving 3 bases of the junction unmatched. The CDR3 DNA sequence: TGTGCCAGCAGTTGGCTAGCGGGGGGCGATACGCAGTATTTT. It codes for CASSWLAGGDTQYF.

The chain has TRBV5-1 and TRBJ1-1; 8 bases map to TRBD1. Germline CDR1 reads SGHRS; CDR2 reads YFSETQ. The CDR3 runs to 15 residues. Trimming removed 7 bases from V and 0 bases from J; junction bases left unmatched: 8. CDR3 protein: CASYLRTGLNTEAFF. The DNA of the CDR3 is TGCGCCAGCTACCTTCGGACAGGGCTGAACACTGAAGCTTTCTTT.

This chain joins TRBV20-1 and TRBJ1-5; D perhaps matches TRBD1 (5 bases). Germline CDR1 is DFQATT and CDR2 is SNEGSKA (reference sequence). This CDR3 comprises 14 residues. V lost 4 bases and J lost 5, with 15 bases in between. The CDR3 sequence: CSATAATGDQPQHF. The CDR3 region has the DNA TGCAGTGCTACCGCGGCCACGGGGGATCAGCCCCAGCATTTT.

This clonotype was seen at least ten times. The rearrangement links TRBV7-9 to TRBJ2-5; tentative D call: TRBD1 (6 bases). CDR3 length: 14 amino acids. V shed 5 bases and J shed 0 bases, with 10 bases lying between them. In germline, CDR1 is SEHNR, CDR2 FQNEAQ (reference sequence). The DNA for the CDR3 is TGTGCCAGCAGCGAACGGGACAACCAAGAGACCCAGTACTTC. Amino acid sequence: CASSERDNQETQYF.